Each of the 17 T cell receptor beta chains below was sequenced from the same sample in a study of cytomegalovirus exposure and HLA in healthy donors (dated by TCRdb to about 2017). The method was the immunoSEQ multiplex PCR assay. Imported from immuneACCESS, the table was reduced by TCRdb to in-frame sequences with V and J called. These copies leave out some clones; in studies compared against another copy, an unresolved V gene accounts for under half, and the cause of the remainder is not known. The sample data list about 57,000 clones, and 90% to 95% of these were observed just once. The ten biggest clones cover roughly 5.8% of the sample. Source material: PBMCs. These receptors came from a woman between 18 and 29 years old in good health and CMV-seronegative.

This sequence joins TRBV6-5 and TRBJ2-7; no reliable D call. V lost 0 bases and J lost 2, with 5 bases in between. Germline V gene sequence: CDR1 MNHEY, CDR2 SVGAGI. The length of the CDR3 is 13 residues. DNA of the CDR3: TGTGCCAGCAGTTACTCGAGTACCTACGAGCAGTACTTC. This codes for CASSYSSTYEQYF.

The chain joins TRBV12-5 to TRBJ2-1; 9 nucleotides agree with TRBD2. J was trimmed by 2 bases and V by 1 base; bases with no gene match: 3. This CDR3 spans 16 amino acids. The germline V gene encodes CDR1 LGHNT and CDR2 FRNRAP. CDR3 sequence (DNA): TGTGCTAGTGGTTTGGATGGACTAGCGCCCTACAATGAGCAGTTCTTC. It encodes CASGLDGLAPYNEQFF.

This chain connects TRBV5-1 to TRBJ2-3; no clear D. This CDR3 has 12 amino acids. CDR1 is SGHRS, CDR2 YFSETQ, per germline. Trimming took off 4 bases at V and 2 bases at J, with 5 bases between the two ends. CDR3 loop: CASSPDTDTQYF. CDR3 DNA sequence: TGCGCCAGCAGCCCAGACACAGATACGCAGTATTTT.

This clone was detected only a few times. The chain links TRBV11-2 to TRBJ1-1; D is unclear. Per germline, CDR1 SGHAT and CDR2 FQNNGV. Trimming took 1 base from V and 4 from J, leaving 13 bases between them. CDR3 length: 15 residues. CDR3 nucleotides: TGTGCCAGCAGCTTAGTAACACTATCTACCACTGAAGCTTTCTTT. Its translation: CASSLVTLSTTEAFF.

The chain joins TRBV25-1 to TRBJ2-5; 7 bases are shared with TRBD2. J gave up 5 bases and V 1 base, and 4 bases lay outside the gene matches. The CDR3 length is 14 residues. CDR1 and CDR2 from the germline V gene are MGHDK and SYGVNS. CDR3 protein: CASSEWGGLETQYF. For the CDR3, the DNA is TGTGCCAGCAGTGAATGGGGGGGTTTGGAGACCCAGTACTTC.

A single count supports this clone. The chain combines TRBV7-9 with TRBJ2-6; TRBD1 matches at 9 bases. CDR1 and CDR2 from the germline V gene are SEHNR and FQNEAQ (reference sequence). The CDR3 covers 19 residues. V was pared by 5 bases and J by 0 bases, with 11 bases of the junction left unmatched. This CDR3 reads CASSRQATGGLSGANVLTF. The CDR3 bases are TGTGCCAGCAGCCGCCAAGCTACAGGGGGCCTCTCTGGGGCCAACGTCCTGACTTTC.

The V call is TRBV18, the J call TRBJ2-7; tentatively, D is TRBD1 (6 bases). V was cut by 5 bases and J by 2 bases, with 13 bases left in between. Germline V CDR1 and CDR2: KGHSH, LQKENI. This CDR3 spans 14 amino acids. Here the CDR3 DNA reads TGTGCCAGCTCAGAACAGGGCACTCCCTACGAGCAGTACGTC. Translated, it gives CASSEQGTPYEQYV.

The table lists this clone with a few counts. The V and J genes are TRBV6-1 and TRBJ2-2, with a tentative D call TRBD1 (6 bases). Germline V gene data show CDR1 as MNHNS and CDR2 as SASEGT. Trimming removed 4 bases from V and 2 bases from J, with 20 bases in between. The CDR3 length is 18 residues. CDR3 residues: CASSAAASGDVNTGELFF. The CDR3 DNA reads TGTGCCAGCAGTGCCGCTGCTTCAGGGGATGTCAACACCGGGGAGCTGTTTTTT.

This clone showed up just once. The chain combines TRBV27 with TRBJ2-7, with D maybe TRBD1 (5 bases). CDR1 and CDR2 from the germline V gene are MNHEY and SMNVEV (reference sequence). V was clipped by 5 bases and J by 5 bases, with 19 bases between them. The CDR3 length is 15 residues. The CDR3 DNA reads as TGTGCCAGCAGTCCCCATCGACAGTATGATCACGAGCAGTACTTC. Its protein is CASSPHRQYDHEQYF.

This clone occurred a few times. The V gene is TRBV19, the J gene TRBJ2-3; TRBD2 agrees at 7 bases. The CDR3 sequence is 14 residues long. From germline, CDR1 is LNHDA and CDR2 SQIVND (reference sequence). J was trimmed by 0 bases and V by 4 bases; bases with no gene match: 1. The DNA of the CDR3 is TGTGCCAGTAGTAGTAGCGGGAGCACAGATACGCAGTATTTT. Its protein is CASSSSGSTDTQYF.

This clone appeared a single time. The CDR3 is CASSVAVARASTDTQYF. CDR3 in DNA: TGTGCCAGCAGCGTAGCGGTAGCGAGAGCTAGCACAGATACGCAGTATTTT. V and J are TRBV9 and TRBJ2-3; D may be TRBD2 (5 bases). The CDR3 contains 17 residues. Germline CDR1 SGDLS, CDR2 YYNGEE. The V gene lost 0 bases and the J gene lost 0 bases, with 14 bases spanning the gap.

For the CDR3, the DNA is TGCGCCAGCAGGTTAGCGGGAGGGCCGGGTGAGCAGTTCTTC. Translating gives CASRLAGGPGEQFF. The chain joins TRBV4-3 to TRBJ2-1, with 11 bases matching TRBD2. Germline loops: CDR1 LGHNA, CDR2 YSLEER. V was clipped by 6 bases and J by 9 bases; unmatched bases: 7. The CDR3 covers 14 residues.

The J gene is TRBJ1-2, the V gene TRBV11-2; D is unclear. The CDR3 runs 14 residues. V dropped 1 base and J dropped 4 bases, with 10 bases sitting between them. CDR1 is SGHAT and CDR2 is FQNNGV in the germline V gene. DNA of the CDR3: TGTGCCAGCAGCTTAGGTGGGCTGTCCTATGGCTACACCTTC. Translating gives CASSLGGLSYGYTF.

V gene TRBV10-3 combines with J gene TRBJ2-7; 10 positions agree with TRBD1. The trim removed 6 bases at V and 2 bases at J, leaving 13 bases unmatched. Germline V gene data show CDR1 as ENHRY and CDR2 as SYGVKD. The CDR3 runs 17 residues. Here the CDR3 reads CAISGRQGAKGTYEQYF. Written as DNA, the CDR3 is TGTGCCATCAGCGGCCGACAGGGGGCCAAAGGAACCTACGAGCAGTACTTC.

This rearrangement joins TRBV10-2 to TRBJ2-1, with 10 bases matching TRBD2. The CDR3 covers 16 residues. Looked up from germline, CDR1 is WSHSY and CDR2 is SAAADI. Trimming took 10 bases from V and 0 from J; bases not matched to a gene: 9. The DNA of the CDR3 is TGCGCCACTAAGGACGAGCGGGGGGGCTCCTACAATGAGCAGTTCTTC. Protein: CATKDERGGSYNEQFF.

This rearrangement joins TRBV7-2 to TRBJ2-3, with 14 bases lining up with TRBD2. CDR3 length: 16 amino acids. The junction had 3 bases not matched to a gene; V was cut back by 3 bases and J by 4 bases. Germline CDR1 SGHTA, CDR2 FQGNSA. This chain's CDR3 is CASSLTSGGAADTQYF. DNA of the CDR3: TGTGCCAGCAGCTTGACTAGCGGGGGGGCTGCAGATACGCAGTATTTT.

This clone appeared a single time. CDR3 sequence reads: CAISDGSGRAGTDTQYF. The CDR3 nucleotides are TGTGCCATCAGTGATGGAAGCGGGAGGGCCGGCACAGATACGCAGTATTTT. The rearrangement links TRBV10-3 to TRBJ2-3; the match to TRBD2 covers 10 bases. V dropped 3 bases and J dropped 1; count of bases not matched to a gene: 7. In germline, CDR1 is ENHRY, CDR2 SYGVKD. This CDR3 region has 17 residues.